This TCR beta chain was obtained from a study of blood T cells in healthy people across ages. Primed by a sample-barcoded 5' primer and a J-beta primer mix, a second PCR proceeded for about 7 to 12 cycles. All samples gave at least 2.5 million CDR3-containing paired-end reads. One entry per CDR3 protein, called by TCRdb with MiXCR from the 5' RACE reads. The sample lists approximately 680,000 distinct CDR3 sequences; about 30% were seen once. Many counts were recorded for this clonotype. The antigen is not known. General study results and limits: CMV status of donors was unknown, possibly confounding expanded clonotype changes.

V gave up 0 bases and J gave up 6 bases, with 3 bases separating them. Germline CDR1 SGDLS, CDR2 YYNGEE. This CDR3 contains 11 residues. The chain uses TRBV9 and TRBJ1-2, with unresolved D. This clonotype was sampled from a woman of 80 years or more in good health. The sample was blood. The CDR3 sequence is CASSVGHGYTF. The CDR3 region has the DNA TGTGCCAGCAGCGTAGGCCATGGCTACACCTTC.